The entry below gives a single TCR beta chain sequence along with its context. The entry originates in a study of T cell responses to AZD1222 COVID-19 vaccine. The CDR3 extends over 16 amino acids. Trimming at V came to 4 bases and at J to 0 bases, leaving 9 bases not matched to a gene. The V gene's germline CDR1 is MNHNS and CDR2 SASEGT. Some clones are missing from TCRdb's copy, which holds only in-frame ones; the method was immunoSEQ multiplex PCR. Of about 100,000 clones in the sample, about 85% were seen once. This sequence joins TRBV6-1 and TRBJ2-7, with 7 bases identical to TRBD1. The specimen comprised peripheral blood, sampled on day 0 of AZD1222 vaccination. The clonotype was recovered from an adult in good health. CDR3 DNA: TGTGCCAGCAGTGCAATGACAGGGTTAAGCTCCTACGAGCAGTACTTC. This sequence encodes CASSAMTGLSSYEQYF.